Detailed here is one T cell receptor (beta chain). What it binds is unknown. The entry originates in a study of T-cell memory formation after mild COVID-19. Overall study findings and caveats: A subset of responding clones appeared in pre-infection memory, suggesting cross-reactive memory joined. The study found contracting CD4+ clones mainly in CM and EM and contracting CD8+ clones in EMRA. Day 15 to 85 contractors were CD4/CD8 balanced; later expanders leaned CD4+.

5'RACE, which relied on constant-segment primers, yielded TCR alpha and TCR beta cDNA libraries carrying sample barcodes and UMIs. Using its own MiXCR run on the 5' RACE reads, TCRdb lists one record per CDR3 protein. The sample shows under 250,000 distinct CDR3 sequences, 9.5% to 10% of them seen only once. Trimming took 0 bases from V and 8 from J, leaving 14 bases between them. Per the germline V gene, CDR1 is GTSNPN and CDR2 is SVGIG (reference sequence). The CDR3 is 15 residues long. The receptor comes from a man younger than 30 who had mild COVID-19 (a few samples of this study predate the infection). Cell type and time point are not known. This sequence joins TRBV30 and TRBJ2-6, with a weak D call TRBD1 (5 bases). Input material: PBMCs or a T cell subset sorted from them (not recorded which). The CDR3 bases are TGTGCCTGGAGTGTTGGGGCTGGTAGGACCAACGTCCTGACTTTC. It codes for CAWSVGAGRTNVLTF. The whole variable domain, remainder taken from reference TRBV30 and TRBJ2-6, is SQTIHQWPATLVQPVGSPLSLECTVEGTSNPNLYWYRQAAGRGLQLLFYSVGIGQISSEVPQNLSASRPQDRQFILSSKKLLLSDSGFYLCAWSVGAGRTNVLTFGAGSRLTVL.